The rows below give T cell receptor beta chains drawn from one sample of a study of memory CD4+ T cells and cytomegalovirus serostatus. The assay was immunoSEQ multiplex PCR, and TCRdb's table has in-frame clones only and misses some. The sample comprises tens of thousands of clones, less than 85% of which are singletons, and around 1.9% rests with the top ten. Sequencing used memory CD4+ T cells from blood. Every receptor here comes from an adult in good health and CMV-seronegative. CDR3s include the opening cysteine and the closing phenylalanine or tryptophan. A D gene is named only where the DNA matches it firmly.

D	V	J	CDR3
.	TRBV14	TRBJ2-3	CASSQEGFVDTQYF
.	TRBV11-2	TRBJ1-6	CASSPRPGNSPLHF
.	TRBV18	TRBJ1-5	CASTPGGGQPQHF
.	TRBV7-3	TRBJ2-3	CASSLQLVSDTQYF
.	TRBV28	TRBJ1-2	CASSFQGINGYTF
.	TRBV6-1	TRBJ1-4	CASTRQLATNEKLFF
.	TRBV2	TRBJ2-3	CAGHRGTDTQYF
.	TRBV29-1	TRBJ2-5	CSVEDYWANQETQYF
.	TRBV7-2	TRBJ2-1	CASSSALGNGQFF
.	TRBV6-6	TRBJ2-7	CASSYSRGKSYEQYF
.	TRBV21-1	TRBJ2-7	CASSTRTESEQYF
.	TRBV2	TRBJ1-6	CASSDWLGSPLHF
.	TRBV5-3	TRBJ1-4	CARSTNQTGWGEKLFF
.	TRBV11-3	TRBJ2-7	CASSLGTGLYEQYF
TRBD1	TRBV13	TRBJ2-1	CASLRVGDRDFNEQFF
.	TRBV12-2	TRBJ1-2	CASRFDGGEGGYTF
TRBD2	TRBV6-6	TRBJ2-7	CASTGSGGTYEQYF
.	TRBV27	TRBJ1-1	CASSPRQANTEAFF
TRBD1	TRBV30	TRBJ2-5	CAWENPGQGKETQYF
.	TRBV6-1	TRBJ1-3	CASSDTISGNTIYF
TRBD1	TRBV5-1	TRBJ2-7	CASSLTGESYEQYF
TRBD1	TRBV14	TRBJ1-6	CASSHQGQGWGNNSPLHF
.	TRBV5-6	TRBJ1-6	CASSTGQHRNSPLHF
.	TRBV5-6	TRBJ1-1	CASSLSRQGLFF
.	TRBV5-1	TRBJ1-6	CASSLGSYNSPLHF
TRBD1	TRBV6-1	TRBJ2-2	CASSDETGGAGNTGELFF
TRBD2	TRBV7-2	TRBJ2-7	CASSFLAAYEQYF
TRBD1	TRBV4-2	TRBJ1-6	CASSQNPGGRTPLHF
TRBD1	TRBV5-4	TRBJ1-6	CASSLGTGHDSPLHF
TRBD2	TRBV19	TRBJ2-7	CASSIRGGLFEQYF
.	TRBV5-1	TRBJ2-1	CASSFGGSGDEQFF
.	TRBV28	TRBJ1-2	CASSQTGGRTF
.	TRBV7-9	TRBJ2-5	CASSFRGEETQYF
.	TRBV5-6	TRBJ2-7	CASSTTTEYEQYF
TRBD1	TRBV28	TRBJ1-2	CASSLMLGTGSGYTF
.	TRBV29-1	TRBJ2-7	CSARDGAYEQYF
TRBD1	TRBV25-1	TRBJ2-6	CASSGRQGSSGANVLTF
.	TRBV2	TRBJ1-5	CASKGQGGNQPQHF
.	TRBV28	TRBJ2-2	CASRISGRNTGELFF
.	TRBV9	TRBJ2-3	CASSAHKGTSLSDTQYF
.	TRBV18	TRBJ2-5	CASSPSAGGTETQYF
.	TRBV14	TRBJ1-1	CASSQGSYSGFLNTEAFF
.	TRBV11-2	TRBJ1-4	CASSFGGTNEKLFF
.	TRBV7-4	TRBJ2-7	CASSHPLGAGSGGTYEQYF
.	TRBV6-5	TRBJ1-1	CASSYSRGHMNTEAFF
.	TRBV4-2	TRBJ2-3	CASSQENGRGRESLDTQYF
.	TRBV6-5	TRBJ1-5	CASSLSGRSSQPQHF
TRBD1	TRBV5-5	TRBJ2-2	CASSYGQGTSTGELFF
TRBD1	TRBV6-5	TRBJ1-2	CASSSDRGRGYGYTF
.	TRBV28	TRBJ1-2	CASSLRNYGYTF
.	TRBV10-3	TRBJ2-7	CAISEQTASNEQYF
.	TRBV9	TRBJ1-2	CASSVKGQDYGYTF
.	TRBV19	TRBJ2-3	CASSTLEGDTQYF
TRBD1	TRBV19	TRBJ2-3	CASSQGATTQYF
.	TRBV27	TRBJ2-5	CASGEIFQETQYF
TRBD1	TRBV7-9	TRBJ1-6	CASRLTGGESPLHF
.	TRBV2	TRBJ1-2	CASALGVGYGYTF
.	TRBV28	TRBJ1-1	CASSFWGERGQAEAFF
.	TRBV28	TRBJ1-2	CASSPGGALGYTF